This T cell receptor (beta chain) emerged from a study of identical twins. This clonotype was detected only once. CDR3 length: 16 amino acids. Trimming pared 0 bases from V and 2 bases from J, leaving 13 bases between. In germline, CDR1 is LGHNT, CDR2 FRNRAP. TCRdb re-called the 5' RACE reads with MiXCR, one entry per CDR3 protein. The table has some 1,600,000 distinct CDR3 sequences, around 33% seen once. Sequenced: cord blood. The chain carries TRBV12-5 and TRBJ1-2; D possibly corresponds to TRBD1 (6 bases). This TCR derives from a newborn girl in good health. The CDR3 DNA sequence: TGTGCTAGTGGTTTGGTACCGGATAGGGGGAACTATGGCTACACCTTC. Its protein product is CASGLVPDRGNYGYTF.